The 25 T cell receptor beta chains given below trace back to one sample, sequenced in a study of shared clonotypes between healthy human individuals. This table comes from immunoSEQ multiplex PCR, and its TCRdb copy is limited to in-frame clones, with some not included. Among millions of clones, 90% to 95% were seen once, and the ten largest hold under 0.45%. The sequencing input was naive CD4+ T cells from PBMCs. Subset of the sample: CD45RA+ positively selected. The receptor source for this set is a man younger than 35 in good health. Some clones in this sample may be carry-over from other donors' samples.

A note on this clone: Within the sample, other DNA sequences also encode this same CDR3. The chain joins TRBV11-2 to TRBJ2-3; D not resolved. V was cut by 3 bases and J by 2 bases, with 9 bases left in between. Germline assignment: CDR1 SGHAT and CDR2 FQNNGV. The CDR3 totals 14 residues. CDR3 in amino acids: CASSFGRNTDTQYF. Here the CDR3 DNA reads TGTGCCAGCAGCTTCGGCAGAAACACAGATACGCAGTATTTT. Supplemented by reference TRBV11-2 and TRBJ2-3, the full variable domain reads EAGVAQSPRYKIIEKRQSVAFWCNPISGHATLYWYQQILGQGPKLLIQFQNNGVVDDSQLPKDRFSAERLKGVDSTLKIQPAKLEDSAVYLCASSFGRNTDTQYFGPGTRLTVL.

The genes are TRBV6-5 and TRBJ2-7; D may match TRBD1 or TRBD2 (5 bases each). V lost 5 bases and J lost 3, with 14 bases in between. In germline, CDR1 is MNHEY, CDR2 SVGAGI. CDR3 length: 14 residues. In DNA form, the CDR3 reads TGTGCCAGCAGTCCCGGGACCAGATTCTACGAGCAGTACTTC. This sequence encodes CASSPGTRFYEQYF.

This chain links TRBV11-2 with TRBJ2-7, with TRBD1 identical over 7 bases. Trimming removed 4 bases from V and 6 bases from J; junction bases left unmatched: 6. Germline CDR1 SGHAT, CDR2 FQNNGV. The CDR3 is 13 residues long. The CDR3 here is CASSSTGAGEQYF. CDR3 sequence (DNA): TGTGCCAGCAGCTCCACAGGGGCGGGCGAGCAGTACTTC.

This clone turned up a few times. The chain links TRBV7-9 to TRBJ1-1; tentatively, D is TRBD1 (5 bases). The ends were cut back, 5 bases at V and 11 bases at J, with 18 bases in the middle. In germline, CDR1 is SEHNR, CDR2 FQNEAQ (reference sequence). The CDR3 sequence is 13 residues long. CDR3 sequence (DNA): TGTGCCAGCAGCCCAATCACGGGGGAGTGGGCTTTCTTT. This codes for CASSPITGEWAFF.

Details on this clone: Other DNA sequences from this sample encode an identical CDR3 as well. The CDR3 protein is CASSLPGQETQYF. CDR3 nucleotide sequence: TGTGCCAGCAGCTTACCAGGACAAGAGACCCAGTACTTC. The chain uses TRBV7-9 and TRBJ2-5; D not certain. With 2 bases removed from V and 2 bases from J, the gap between germline ends came to 6 bases. The CDR3 has 13 amino acids. Germline V gene data show CDR1 as SEHNR and CDR2 as FQNEAQ (reference sequence).

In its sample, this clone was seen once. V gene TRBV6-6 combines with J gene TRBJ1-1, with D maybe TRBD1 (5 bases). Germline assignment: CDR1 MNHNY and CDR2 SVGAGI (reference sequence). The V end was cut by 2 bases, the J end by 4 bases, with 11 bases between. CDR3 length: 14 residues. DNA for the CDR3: TGTGCCAGCAGTTACGGGGGGGAGAGCACTGAAGCTTTCTTT. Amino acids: CASSYGGESTEAFF.

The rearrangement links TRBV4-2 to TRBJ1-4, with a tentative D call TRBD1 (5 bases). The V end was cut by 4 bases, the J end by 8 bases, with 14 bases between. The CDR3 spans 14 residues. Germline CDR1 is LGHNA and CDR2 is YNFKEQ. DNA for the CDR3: TGTGCCAGCAGCCCCGGGACCCAGAGGGAAAAACTGTTTTTT. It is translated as CASSPGTQREKLFF.

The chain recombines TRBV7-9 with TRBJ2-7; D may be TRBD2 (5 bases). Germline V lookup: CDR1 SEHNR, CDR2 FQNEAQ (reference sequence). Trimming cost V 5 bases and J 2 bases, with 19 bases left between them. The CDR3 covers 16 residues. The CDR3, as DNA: TGTGCCAGCAGCCAGTTGGAAGGGAGACCCACCTACGAGCAGTACTTC. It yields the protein CASSQLEGRPTYEQYF.

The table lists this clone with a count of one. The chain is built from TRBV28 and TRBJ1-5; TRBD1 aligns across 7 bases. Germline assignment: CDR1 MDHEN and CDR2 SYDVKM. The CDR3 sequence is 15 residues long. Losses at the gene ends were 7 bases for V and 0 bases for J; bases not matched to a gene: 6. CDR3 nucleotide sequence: TGTGCCAGCAATGACAGGGCTGGTAGCAATCAGCCCCAGCATTTT. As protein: CASNDRAGSNQPQHF.

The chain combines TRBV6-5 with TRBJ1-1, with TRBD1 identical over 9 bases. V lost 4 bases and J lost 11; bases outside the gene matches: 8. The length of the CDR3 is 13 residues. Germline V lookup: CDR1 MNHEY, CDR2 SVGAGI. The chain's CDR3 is CASSSGQGRVAFF. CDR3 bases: TGTGCCAGCAGTTCTGGACAGGGGAGGGTGGCTTTCTTT.

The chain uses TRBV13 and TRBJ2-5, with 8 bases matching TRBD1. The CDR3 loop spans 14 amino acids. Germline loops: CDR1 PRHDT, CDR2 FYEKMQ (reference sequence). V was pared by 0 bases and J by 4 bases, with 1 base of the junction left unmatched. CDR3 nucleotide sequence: TGTGCCAGCAGCTTAGGCAGGGGGCTAGAGACCCAGTACTTC. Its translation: CASSLGRGLETQYF.

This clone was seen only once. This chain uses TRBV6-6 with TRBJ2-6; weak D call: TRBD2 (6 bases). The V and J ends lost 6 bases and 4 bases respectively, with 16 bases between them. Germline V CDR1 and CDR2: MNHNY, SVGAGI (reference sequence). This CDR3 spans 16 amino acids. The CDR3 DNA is TGTGCCAGCAGCCGGGACCGGGGGTCCGGGGCCAACGTCCTGACTTTC. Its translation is CASSRDRGSGANVLTF.

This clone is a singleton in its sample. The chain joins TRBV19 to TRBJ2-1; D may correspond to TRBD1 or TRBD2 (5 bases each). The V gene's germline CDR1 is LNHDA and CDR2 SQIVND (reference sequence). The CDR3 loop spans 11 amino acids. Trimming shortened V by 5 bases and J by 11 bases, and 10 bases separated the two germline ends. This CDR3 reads CASSLGEKQFF. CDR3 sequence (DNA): TGTGCCAGTAGTTTGGGGGAGAAGCAGTTCTTC.

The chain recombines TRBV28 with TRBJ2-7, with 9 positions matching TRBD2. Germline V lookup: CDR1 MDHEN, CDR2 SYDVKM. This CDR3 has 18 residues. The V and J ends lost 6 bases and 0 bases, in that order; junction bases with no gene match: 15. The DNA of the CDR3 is TGTGCCAGCAGGAAGGACCATGCGGGCGGGAGGGACTCCTACGAGCAGTACTTC. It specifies CASRKDHAGGRDSYEQYF.

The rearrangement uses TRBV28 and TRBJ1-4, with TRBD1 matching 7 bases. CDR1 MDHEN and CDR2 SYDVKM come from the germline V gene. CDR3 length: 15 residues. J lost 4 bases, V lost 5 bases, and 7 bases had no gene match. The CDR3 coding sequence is TGTGCCAGCAGTGAGGCCGGGACAGTTAATGAAAAACTGTTTTTT. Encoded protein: CASSEAGTVNEKLFF.

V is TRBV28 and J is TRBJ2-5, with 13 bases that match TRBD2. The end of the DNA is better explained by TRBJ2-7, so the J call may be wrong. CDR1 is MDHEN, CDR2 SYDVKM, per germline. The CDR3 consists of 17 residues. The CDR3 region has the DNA TGTGCCAGCAGTTTATGGGGGACTAGCGGGAATCGCTACGAGCAGTACTTC. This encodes CASSLWGTSGNRYEQYF.

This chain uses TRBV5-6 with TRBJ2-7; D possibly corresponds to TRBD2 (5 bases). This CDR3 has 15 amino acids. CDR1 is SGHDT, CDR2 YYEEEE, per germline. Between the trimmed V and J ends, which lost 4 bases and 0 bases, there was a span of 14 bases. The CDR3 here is CASSTTGKSSYEQYF. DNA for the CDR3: TGTGCCAGCAGCACGACGGGGAAGAGCTCCTACGAGCAGTACTTC.

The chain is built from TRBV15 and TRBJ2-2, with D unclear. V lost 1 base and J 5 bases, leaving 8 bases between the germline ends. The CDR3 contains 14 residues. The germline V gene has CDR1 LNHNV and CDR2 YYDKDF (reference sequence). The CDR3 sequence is CATSRVQSTGELFF. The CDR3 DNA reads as TGTGCCACCAGCAGAGTTCAGAGTACCGGGGAGCTGTTTTTT.

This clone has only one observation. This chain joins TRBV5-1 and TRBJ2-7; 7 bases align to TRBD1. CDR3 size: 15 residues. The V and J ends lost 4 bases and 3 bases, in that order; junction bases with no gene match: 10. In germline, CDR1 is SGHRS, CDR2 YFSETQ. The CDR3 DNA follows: TGCGCCAGCAGCCGGACAGGCAGGCAAATCTACGAGCAGTACTTC. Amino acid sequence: CASSRTGRQIYEQYF.

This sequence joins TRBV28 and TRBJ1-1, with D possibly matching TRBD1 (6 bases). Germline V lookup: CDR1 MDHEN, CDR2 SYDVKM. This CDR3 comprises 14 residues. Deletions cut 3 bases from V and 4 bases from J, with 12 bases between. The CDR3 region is CASSFMGAGTEAFF. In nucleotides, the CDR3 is TGTGCCAGCAGTTTCATGGGGGCTGGCACTGAAGCTTTCTTT.

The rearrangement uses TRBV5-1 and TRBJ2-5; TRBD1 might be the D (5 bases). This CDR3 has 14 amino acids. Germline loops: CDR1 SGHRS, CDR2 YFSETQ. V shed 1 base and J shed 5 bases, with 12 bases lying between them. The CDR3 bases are TGCGCCAGCAGCTTGCTGTCAGGGCAGGAGACCCAGTACTTC. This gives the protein CASSLLSGQETQYF.

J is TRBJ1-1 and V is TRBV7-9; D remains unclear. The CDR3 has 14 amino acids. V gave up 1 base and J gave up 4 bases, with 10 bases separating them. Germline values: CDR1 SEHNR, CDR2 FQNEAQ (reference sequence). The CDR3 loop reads CASSLDHRGTEAFF. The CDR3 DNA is TGTGCCAGCAGCTTAGACCACCGGGGCACTGAAGCTTTCTTT.

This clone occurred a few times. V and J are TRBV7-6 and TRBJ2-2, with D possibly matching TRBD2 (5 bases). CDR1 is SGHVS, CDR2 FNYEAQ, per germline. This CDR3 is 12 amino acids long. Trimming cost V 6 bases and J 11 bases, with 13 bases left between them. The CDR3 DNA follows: TGTGCCAGCAGACGAGGGTTCGGAGAGCTGTTTTTT. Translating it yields CASRRGFGELFF.

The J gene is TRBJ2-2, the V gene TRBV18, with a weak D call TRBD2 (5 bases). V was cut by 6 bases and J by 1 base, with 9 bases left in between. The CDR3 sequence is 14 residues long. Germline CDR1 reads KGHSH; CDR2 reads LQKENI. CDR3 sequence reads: CASSYGLNTGELFF. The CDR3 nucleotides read TGTGCCAGCTCGTACGGACTGAACACCGGGGAGCTGTTTTTT.

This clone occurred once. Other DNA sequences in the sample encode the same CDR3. This CDR3 is CASSPGTGGYEQYF. CDR3 nucleotide sequence: TGTGCCAGCAGTCCCGGGACAGGGGGTTACGAGCAGTACTTC. The chain recombines TRBV2 with TRBJ2-7, with 11 bases lining up with TRBD1. The germline V gene has CDR1 SNHLY and CDR2 FYNNEI. CDR3 length equals 14 residues. The J segment lost 4 bases and the V segment lost 5 bases, leaving 4 bases of the junction unmatched.